Given below is one T cell receptor beta chain in context. As yet, its antigen is unknown. Here immunoSEQ multiplex PCR was the method, and the copy in TCRdb shows in-frame clones only, minus some. Of tens of thousands of clones listed, less than 90% are singletons. The data belong to a study of graft-versus-host responses after intestinal transplantation. Study details: Isolated intestinal, liver-intestinal, or multivisceral transplants had been given to the recipients. Notes on the study in general: GvH clones were identified in recipient marrow, with some first appearing in ileum or blood. Peak circulating GvH clone levels were associated with early post-transplant HvG declines.

The CDR3 extends over 14 amino acids. The sequence was collected from a human patient who received an intestinal transplant, so some T cells may come from the graft donor. The specimen comprised PBMCs, sampled 1070 days after transplant. The chain carries TRBV7-5 and TRBJ2-5; TRBD2 is taken as the D call from the table, unchecked against the DNA. TRBV7-5 is a known pseudogene. The CDR3 bases are TGTGCCAGCAGCCTTAGCGGGATGGGGGAGACCCAGTACTTC. Encoded protein: CASSLSGMGETQYF.